This T cell receptor (beta chain) appears in the sequencing data of a study of beta chain features in type 1 diabetes. Study overall: Age, gender and cell yields were alike across patients and healthy donors. Sorted cells numbering around 100,000,000 were examined across all samples. Study outcomes and limitations: When Type 1 diabetes patients were examined, their TCRB CDR3s proved moderately but significantly shorter in all four CD4+ subsets. Within patients, naive, central memory and Treg TCRB repertoires seemed more similar than within healthy donors.

This clone appeared a few times. No antigen is known for it. This CDR3 contains 15 residues. Trimming took 5 bases from V and 5 from J, leaving 18 bases between them. Germline assignment: CDR1 MNHEY and CDR2 SMNVEV (reference sequence). Every bit of the isolated RNA underwent reverse transcription, so sequencing read expressed TCRB transcripts. Method: immunoSEQ multiplex PCR; TCRdb's copy keeps in-frame clones and lacks some. The sample shows some 150,000 clones, roughly 9% of them seen only once. The V and J genes are TRBV27 and TRBJ1-2, with D tentatively TRBD1 (6 bases). The source material was central memory CD4+ T cells from blood. The clonotype comes from a woman in her 30s with type 1 diabetes. CDR3 amino acids: CASSPTGLMGYGYTF. The CDR3 region has the DNA TGTGCCAGCAGTCCCACAGGGCTTATGGGGTATGGCTACACCTTC.